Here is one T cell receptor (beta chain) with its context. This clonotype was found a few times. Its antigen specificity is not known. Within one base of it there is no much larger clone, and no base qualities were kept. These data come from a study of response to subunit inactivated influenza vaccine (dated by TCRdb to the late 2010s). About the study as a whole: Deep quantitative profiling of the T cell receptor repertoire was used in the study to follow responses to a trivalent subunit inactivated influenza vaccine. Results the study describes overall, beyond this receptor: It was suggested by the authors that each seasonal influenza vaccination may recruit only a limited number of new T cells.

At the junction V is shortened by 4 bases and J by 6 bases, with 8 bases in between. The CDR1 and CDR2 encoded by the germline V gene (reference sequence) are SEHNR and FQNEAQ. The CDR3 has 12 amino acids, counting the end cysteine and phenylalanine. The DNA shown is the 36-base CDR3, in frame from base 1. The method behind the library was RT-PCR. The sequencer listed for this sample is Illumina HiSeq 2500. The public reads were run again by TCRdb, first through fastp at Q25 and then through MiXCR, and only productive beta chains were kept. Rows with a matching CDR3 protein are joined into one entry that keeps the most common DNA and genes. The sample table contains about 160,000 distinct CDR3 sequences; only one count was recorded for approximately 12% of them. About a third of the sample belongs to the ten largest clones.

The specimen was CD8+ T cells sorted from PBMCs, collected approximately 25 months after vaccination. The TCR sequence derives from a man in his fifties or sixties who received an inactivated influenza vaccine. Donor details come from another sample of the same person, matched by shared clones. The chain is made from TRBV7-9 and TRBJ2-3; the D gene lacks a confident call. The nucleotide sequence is TGTGCCAGCAGCTATTGGGTGGATACGCAGTATTTT. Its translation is CASSYWVDTQYF.